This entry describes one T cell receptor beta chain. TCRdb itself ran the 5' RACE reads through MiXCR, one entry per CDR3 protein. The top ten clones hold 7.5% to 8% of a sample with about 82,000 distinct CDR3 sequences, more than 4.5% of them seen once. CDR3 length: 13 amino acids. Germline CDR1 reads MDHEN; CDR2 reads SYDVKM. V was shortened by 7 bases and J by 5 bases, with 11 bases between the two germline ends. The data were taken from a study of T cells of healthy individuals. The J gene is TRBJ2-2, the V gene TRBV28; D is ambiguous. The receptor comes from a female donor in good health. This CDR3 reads CASIERFTGELFF. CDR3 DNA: TGTGCCAGCATCGAAAGGTTTACCGGGGAGCTGTTTTTT.